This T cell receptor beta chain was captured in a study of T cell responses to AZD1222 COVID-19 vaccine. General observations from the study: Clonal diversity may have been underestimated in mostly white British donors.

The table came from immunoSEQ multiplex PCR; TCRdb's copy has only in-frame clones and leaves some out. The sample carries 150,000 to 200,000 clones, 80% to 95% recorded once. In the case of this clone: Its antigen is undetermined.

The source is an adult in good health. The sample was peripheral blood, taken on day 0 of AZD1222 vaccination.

The CDR3 DNA follows: TGTGCCAGCAGCTCGACGGGGGCTACAGGGGGTAGAAACACCATATATTTT. Translation: CASSSTGATGGRNTIYF. This chain connects TRBV11-3 to TRBJ1-3; 8 bases agree with TRBD1. The CDR3 sequence is 17 residues long. After removal of 4 bases from V and 5 bases from J, the junction contained 13 bases not matched to a gene. Germline CDR1 and CDR2: SGHNT and YENEEA.